Presented here are 12 T cell receptor beta chains from one specimen sequenced in a study of T cell clonality in common variable immunodeficiency (dated by TCRdb to about 2015). The library was generated by the immunoSEQ multiplex PCR assay. Entries here come from immuneACCESS through TCRdb and include only in-frame sequences with V and J called. Some clones fail to appear in such tables; in the studies checked, an unresolved V gene covers under half of the shortfall, and the cause of the remainder is unknown. The table gives under 50,000 clones for this sample, with none occurring only once. Approximately 2% of the sample goes to the ten largest clones. The sequenced sample was peripheral blood mononuclear cells. These receptors all stem from a person aged 18 to 70 in good health.

This clone occurred many times. From the germline J gene comes the end of the CDR3, since the read stops 3 residues before it. V gene TRBV30 combines with J gene TRBJ1-4, with 8 bases that match TRBD1. Germline-derived CDR1 and CDR2 are GTSNPN and SVGIG (reference sequence). The CDR3 runs to 14 residues. Losses at the gene ends were 1 base for V and 4 bases for J; bases not matched to a gene: 2. The CDR3 here is CAWSAGGGNEKLFF. The part of the CDR3 DNA that was read is TGTGCCTGGAGTGCAGGGGGCGGTAATGAAAAA.

With respect to this clone: An end of the junction does not agree with germline; a read error may underlie this. The CDR3 end is not reached by the read, which stops 3 residues before it; the germline J gene fills it in. This sequence joins TRBV5-6 and TRBJ1-3; 7 bases map to TRBD1. Germline CDR1 and CDR2: SGHDT and YYEEEE. CDR3 size: 14 residues. CDR3 loop: CTSSLRQGGNTIYF. Partial CDR3 DNA: TGTACCAGCAGCTTGAGACAGGGCGGAAACACC. The variable domain in full, completed from reference TRBV5-6 and TRBJ1-3, reads DAGVTQSPTHLIKTRGQQVTLRCSPKSGHDTVSWYQQALGQGPQFIFQYYEEEERQRGNFPDRFSGHQFPNYSSELNVNALLLGDSALYLCTSSLRQGGNTIYFGEGSWLTVV.

By its share, this clone is medium-sized. The DNA ends 3 residues before the CDR3 does, and the rest of the CDR3 is filled in from the germline J gene. The rearrangement links TRBV7-2 to TRBJ1-1, with 10 positions matching TRBD1. V shed 4 bases, J shed 4 bases, and the junction held 6 bases outside the gene matches. CDR1 and CDR2 (germline): SGHTA, FQGNSA. The CDR3 is 15 residues long. The sequenced part of the CDR3 DNA is TGTGCCAGCAGCTCCGGGACAGGGGTGGTCACTGAA. This gives the protein CASSSGTGVVTE. The whole CDR3 sequence is CASSSGTGVVTEAFF. Combining the CDR3 with reference TRBV7-2 and TRBJ1-1 gives the whole variable domain GAGVSQSPSNKVTEKGKDVELRCDPISGHTALYWYRQSLGQGLEFLIYFQGNSAPDKSGLPSDRFSAERTGGSVSTLTIQRTQQEDSAVYLCASSSGTGVVTEAFFGQGTRLTVV.

The table lists this clone with many counts. The read gets to within 3 residues of the CDR3 end, and the germline J gene fills in the rest. The gene calls are TRBV5-1 and TRBJ2-5; tentative D call: TRBD1 (6 bases). This CDR3 region has 14 residues. Per germline, CDR1 SGHRS and CDR2 YFSETQ. V lost 1 base, J lost 2 bases, and 9 bases lay in between. The covered CDR3 bases are TGCGCCAGCAGCTTGTTAGGACAGCAAGAGACC. Protein: CASSLLGQQET. The CDR3 in full is CASSLLGQQETQYF.

This clone occurred a few times. The CDR3 goes on 3 residues after the read ends, and that part is filled in from the germline J gene. The V and J genes are TRBV7-9 and TRBJ1-2; no reliable D call. Germline CDR1 is SEHNR and CDR2 is FQNEAQ (reference sequence). The CDR3 extends over 14 amino acids. This CDR3 is CASSLEGGTYDYTF. CDR3 bases read: TGTGCCAGCAGCTTAGAAGGCGGTACCTACGAC.

This clone was seen many times. The CDR3 is cut off 3 residues early in the read; its end comes from the germline J gene. The gene calls are TRBV18 and TRBJ2-3; TRBD2 is a possible D gene (6 bases). CDR1 KGHSH and CDR2 LQKENI come from the germline V gene. The CDR3 extends over 16 amino acids. V was cut by 1 base and J by 6 bases, with 17 bases left in between. This CDR3 reads CASSPRPAGDRDTQYF. The covered CDR3 bases are TGTGCCAGCTCACCACGGCCAGCGGGTGATAGGGATACG.

This clone was observed at least ten times. The read terminates 3 residues before the CDR3 end, so the remaining end is supplied by the germline J gene. This chain joins TRBV11-2 and TRBJ1-5; D not resolved. V was pared by 1 base and J by 4 bases, with 5 bases between. The CDR3 extends over 13 amino acids. Germline CDR1 SGHAT, CDR2 FQNNGV. Partial CDR3 DNA: TGTGCCAGCAGCTTAGGCAGAAATCAGCCC. This codes for CASSLGRNQP. The CDR3, in full, reads CASSLGRNQPQHF. Together with reference TRBV11-2 and TRBJ1-5, the CDR3 gives the full variable domain: EAGVAQSPRYKIIEKRQSVAFWCNPISGHATLYWYQQILGQGPKLLIQFQNNGVVDDSQLPKDRFSAERLKGVDSTLKIQPAKLEDSAVYLCASSLGRNQPQHFGDGTRLSIL.

This clone showed up many times. The read ends 3 residues early relative to the CDR3; the germline J gene fills the gap. This rearrangement joins TRBV2 to TRBJ1-1; D remains unclear. The CDR3 extends over 15 amino acids. The germline V gene has CDR1 SNHLY and CDR2 FYNNEI. The germline V and J ends were trimmed by 2 bases and 3 bases, with 13 bases remaining between them. CDR3: CASSEMGIEHTEAFF. CDR3 bases read: TGTGCCAGCAGTGAAATGGGCATTGAGCACACTGAA.

This clone was observed at least ten times. The missing CDR3 end, 3 residues past where the read stops, is filled in from the germline J gene. The rearrangement links TRBV18 to TRBJ1-6; 12 bases align to TRBD1. There are 16 residues in the CDR3. V trimming: 3 bases; J trimming: 6 bases; junction bases outside the gene matches: 3. Per the germline V gene, CDR1 is KGHSH and CDR2 is LQKENI. The sequenced CDR3 bases are TGTGCCAGCTCACCCGGGACAGGGGGCTTTAATTCACCC. Amino acids: CASSPGTGGFNSP. The whole CDR3 sequence reads CASSPGTGGFNSPLHF.

This clone was seen many times. The sequence runs out 3 residues before the end of the CDR3; the remainder is reconstructed from the germline J gene. The V call is TRBV7-9, the J call TRBJ2-1, with 9 bases identical to TRBD1. This CDR3 is 14 amino acids long. The V gene end was trimmed by 6 bases and the J gene end by 5 bases; junction bases not matched to a gene: 5. Germline CDR1 is SEHNR and CDR2 is FQNEAQ (reference sequence). CDR3 loop: CASRDRGEDNEQFF. The part of the CDR3 DNA that was read is TGTGCCAGCAGGGACAGGGGAGAGGACAATGAG.

This clone was seen ten or more times. With the read ending 3 residues before the CDR3 end, the germline J gene is used to fill in that end. This chain joins TRBV18 and TRBJ2-7; 7 bases are shared with TRBD1. Germline trimming cut 2 bases from V and 6 bases from J; bases unmatched to any gene: 4. Germline assignment: CDR1 KGHSH and CDR2 LQKENI. The CDR3 spans 13 residues. This chain's CDR3 is CASSPGTDIEQYF. The CDR3 DNA, read in part, is TGTGCCAGCTCACCAGGGACAGACATCGAG.

This clone appeared many times. This CDR3 is CASSDPYNEQFF. The sequenced CDR3 bases are TGCGCCAGCAGTGACCCGTACAATGAG. The chain is built from TRBV10-1 and TRBJ2-1; D not certain. The read ends 3 residues early relative to the CDR3; the germline J gene fills the gap. Germline V gene lookup returns CDR1 WNHNN and CDR2 SYGVQD (reference sequence). The V end lost 3 bases, the J end lost 4 bases, and 4 bases lay between the germline ends. The CDR3 is 12 residues long.